One sample yielded the 10 T cell receptor beta chains listed below, sequenced in a study of T cell responses to AZD1222 COVID-19 vaccine. Some clones are missing from TCRdb's copy, which holds only in-frame ones; the method was immunoSEQ multiplex PCR. The sample contains around 150,000 clones, approximately 88% of which appear only once. This sample comprised peripheral blood, obtained 28 days after the second AZD1222 dose. Every receptor here comes from an adult who received the AZD1222 COVID-19 vaccine.

In regard to this clone: Other DNA sequences from this sample encode an identical CDR3 as well. J is TRBJ1-2 and V is TRBV6-5; TRBD1 might be the D (5 bases). This CDR3 region has 12 residues. Trimming removed 2 bases at V and 8 bases at J, with 9 bases between. Germline V gene lookup returns CDR1 MNHEY and CDR2 SVGAGI. CDR3 nucleotide sequence: TGTGCCAGCAGTTACCGTGGGGGGGGCTACACCTTC. Protein product: CASSYRGGGYTF.

This clone has just one count. The chain recombines TRBV15 with TRBJ1-6; D call uncertain. The CDR3 has 17 amino acids. With 0 bases removed from V and 10 bases from J, the gap between germline ends came to 19 bases. Germline-derived CDR1 and CDR2 are LNHNV and YYDKDF (reference sequence). This CDR3 reads CATSRDRAALRSSPLHF. In DNA, the CDR3 is TGTGCCACCAGCAGAGATCGGGCAGCCCTAAGGTCATCACCCCTCCACTTT.

V and J are TRBV6-1 and TRBJ1-4; 12 bases agree with TRBD1. The germline V gene has CDR1 MNHNS and CDR2 SASEGT. The CDR3 runs 15 residues. V dropped 3 bases and J dropped 8; count of bases not matched to a gene: 4. The CDR3 sequence: CASSDRDRGLEKLFF. The CDR3 coding sequence is TGTGCCAGCAGTGACCGGGACAGGGGGCTCGAAAAACTGTTTTTT.

The chain joins TRBV4-2 to TRBJ1-2; tentatively, D is TRBD1 (5 bases). The CDR3 consists of 14 residues. Germline CDR1 is LGHNA and CDR2 is YNFKEQ. The ends were cut back, 2 bases at V and 2 bases at J, with 9 bases in the middle. The chain's CDR3 is CASSQPTENYGYTF. The DNA of the CDR3 is TGTGCCAGCAGCCAACCGACAGAAAACTATGGCTACACCTTC.

V is TRBV6-5 and J is TRBJ1-2; TRBD1 might be the D (5 bases). V shed 0 bases and J shed 0 bases, with 8 bases lying between them. CDR1 MNHEY and CDR2 SVGAGI come from the germline V gene. The CDR3 contains 15 residues. CDR3 bases: TGTGCCAGCAGTTACTCGGGGGGTCCTAACTATGGCTACACCTTC. It translates to CASSYSGGPNYGYTF.

This rearrangement joins TRBV11-3 to TRBJ1-3; weak D call: TRBD1 (6 bases). CDR1 is SGHNT, CDR2 YENEEA, per germline. The CDR3 is 15 amino acids. V was shortened by 5 bases and J by 0 bases, with 11 bases between the two germline ends. The CDR3 sequence is CASSAGQSSGNTIYF. CDR3 DNA: TGTGCCAGCAGCGCCGGACAGAGCTCTGGAAACACCATATATTTT.

This chain joins TRBV5-1 and TRBJ2-6; D not resolved. The CDR3 runs 15 residues. With 3 bases removed from V and 0 bases from J, the gap between germline ends came to 7 bases. Germline CDR1 and CDR2: SGHRS and YFSETQ. The CDR3 bases are TGCGCCAGCAGCTACATTCTCTCTGGGGCCAACGTCCTGACTTTC. Translating gives CASSYILSGANVLTF.

The J gene is TRBJ1-5, the V gene TRBV19; D is unresolved. Trimming shortened V by 3 bases and J by 1 base, and 13 bases separated the two germline ends. This CDR3 has 16 amino acids. Germline V CDR1 and CDR2: LNHDA, SQIVND (reference sequence). CDR3 DNA: TGTGCCAGTAGTATCATCGGTGGTAAGAGCAATCAGCCCCAGCATTTT. Translating it yields CASSIIGGKSNQPQHF. Full variable domain (rest looked up from reference TRBV19 and TRBJ1-5): DGGITQSPKYLFRKEGQNVTLSCEQNLNHDAMYWYRQDPGQGLRLIYYSQIVNDFQKGDIAEGYSVSREKKESFPLTVTSAQKNPTAFYLCASSIIGGKSNQPQHFGDGTRLSIL.

The count of this clone is one. This chain links TRBV5-1 with TRBJ2-1; D is tentatively TRBD1 or TRBD2 (6 bases each). The CDR3 totals 16 residues. Trimming stripped 0 bases from V and 3 bases from J, with 13 bases between. In germline, CDR1 is SGHRS, CDR2 YFSETQ. Written as DNA, the CDR3 is TGCGCCAGCAGCTTGGTCGGGGGCCCCGGCTACAATGAGCAGTTCTTC. Its translation is CASSLVGGPGYNEQFF.

This clone was recorded only once. This chain connects TRBV5-6 to TRBJ2-7; D is possibly TRBD2 (6 bases). There are 15 residues in the CDR3. CDR1 is SGHDT, CDR2 YYEEEE, per germline. V was trimmed by 4 bases and J by 2 bases, leaving 16 bases between them. The chain's CDR3 is CASSANGGPPYEQYF. In DNA form, the CDR3 reads TGTGCCAGCAGCGCGAATGGAGGGCCTCCCTACGAGCAGTACTTC.